These 13 T cell receptor beta chains originate from one sample sequenced in a study of T cell responses to AZD1222 COVID-19 vaccine. This table comes from immunoSEQ multiplex PCR, and its TCRdb copy is limited to in-frame clones, with some not included. Seen here are about 130,000 clones, 94% observed once, and the top ten hold around 7%. This specimen was peripheral blood, taken on day 0 of AZD1222 vaccination. The origin of the receptors is an adult in good health.

The gene calls are TRBV7-2 and TRBJ2-7; no firm D call. The CDR3 extends over 14 amino acids. The V gene's germline CDR1 is SGHTA and CDR2 FQGNSA. V was clipped by 2 bases and J by 0 bases, with 8 bases between them. CDR3 coding DNA: TGTGCCAGCAGCTTATATACCACCTCCTACGAGCAGTACTTC. As protein: CASSLYTTSYEQYF. The whole variable domain, filled in from reference TRBV7-2 and TRBJ2-7, reads GAGVSQSPSNKVTEKGKDVELRCDPISGHTALYWYRQSLGQGLEFLIYFQGNSAPDKSGLPSDRFSAERTGGSVSTLTIQRTQQEDSAVYLCASSLYTTSYEQYFGPGTRLTVT.

V usage is TRBV19 and J usage is TRBJ2-2, with 8 bases matching TRBD1. Losses at the gene ends were 4 bases for V and 4 bases for J; bases not matched to a gene: 5. Germline V gives CDR1 LNHDA, CDR2 SQIVND (reference sequence). The CDR3 runs 15 residues. CDR3 sequence: CASSSQGAGTGELFF. CDR3 sequence (DNA): TGTGCCAGTAGTAGTCAGGGGGCGGGCACCGGGGAGCTGTTTTTT. The complete variable domain, with remaining parts taken from reference TRBV19 and TRBJ2-2, reads DGGITQSPKYLFRKEGQNVTLSCEQNLNHDAMYWYRQDPGQGLRLIYYSQIVNDFQKGDIAEGYSVSREKKESFPLTVTSAQKNPTAFYLCASSSQGAGTGELFFGEGSRLTVL.

V and J are TRBV3-1 (or the pseudogene TRBV3-2) and TRBJ2-7, with TRBD2 matching over 11 bases. V shed 2 bases, J shed 5 bases, and the junction held 5 bases outside the gene matches. In germline, CDR1 is LGHDT, CDR2 YNNKEL (reference sequence). This CDR3 spans 15 amino acids. The CDR3 DNA reads as TGTGCCAGCAGCCAACAACTAGCGGGAGTACACGAGCAGTACTTC. Amino acid sequence: CASSQQLAGVHEQYF.

V is TRBV7-6 and J is TRBJ2-3; D might be TRBD1 (6 bases). V dropped 0 bases and J dropped 2 bases, with 12 bases sitting between them. The CDR3 length is 16 residues. Germline CDR1 and CDR2: SGHVS and FNYEAQ. The CDR3 coding sequence is TGTGCCAGCAGCTTAGCGGGGACAACTAACACAGATACGCAGTATTTT. Protein product: CASSLAGTTNTDTQYF.

The rearrangement uses TRBV4-3 and TRBJ1-2, with no clear D. The CDR3 contains 17 residues. V lost 0 bases to trimming and J lost 1 base, with 15 bases between them. CDR1 is LGHNA, CDR2 YSLEER, per germline. The CDR3 coding sequence is TGCGCCAGCAGCCAAGATTTGGAAGCAGAACTTAACTATGGCTACACCTTC. Amino acids: CASSQDLEAELNYGYTF.

V gene TRBV4-1 combines with J gene TRBJ2-5; 9 bases fit TRBD2. The CDR3 runs to 15 residues. The V segment lost 6 bases and the J segment 2 bases; nucleotides outside the gene matches: 7. Per the germline V gene, CDR1 is MGHRA and CDR2 is YSYEKL. The CDR3 DNA sequence: TGCGCCAGCAGAACGACTAGCGGAGTACAAGAGACCCAGTACTTC. Its protein product is CASRTTSGVQETQYF.

V gene TRBV11-2 combines with J gene TRBJ2-7, with 14 bases lining up with TRBD2. V lost 2 bases to trimming and J lost 5 bases; unmatched junction nucleotides: 11. From germline, CDR1 is SGHAT and CDR2 FQNNGV. The CDR3 is 18 residues long. The chain's CDR3 is CASSLRGGTSGRWDEQYF. In DNA, the CDR3 is TGTGCCAGCAGCTTACGAGGGGGGACTAGCGGGAGATGGGACGAGCAGTACTTC.

The V call is TRBV6-6, the J call TRBJ1-2; 8 bases fit TRBD1. J gave up 5 bases and V 5 bases, and 4 bases lay outside the gene matches. The CDR3 is 13 residues long. Germline V gene data show CDR1 as MNHNY and CDR2 as SVGAGI (reference sequence). The CDR3 sequence is CASSTQGAYGYTF. The CDR3 bases are TGTGCCAGCAGTACTCAGGGGGCTTATGGCTACACCTTC.

The chain carries TRBV19 and TRBJ2-3, with 8 bases lining up with TRBD2. CDR3 size: 13 residues. V trimming: 10 bases; J trimming: 4 bases; junction bases outside the gene matches: 7. In germline, CDR1 is LNHDA, CDR2 SQIVND (reference sequence). The CDR3 DNA follows: TGTGCCACCCGGGCGGGAGGAGCAGATACGCAGTATTTT. Translating gives CATRAGGADTQYF.

The J gene is TRBJ2-7, the V gene TRBV6-5; 8 bases fit TRBD2. V lost 7 bases and J lost 7; bases outside the gene matches: 12. CDR1 and CDR2 from the germline V gene are MNHEY and SVGAGI. This CDR3 spans 14 amino acids. CDR3 loop: CASKRPREGVEQYF. The CDR3 coding sequence is TGTGCCAGCAAAAGACCCCGGGAGGGGGTGGAGCAGTACTTC.

CDR3 sequence (DNA): TGCGCCAGCAGCCAAGATCGGGGGGTGCCCTACGAGCAGTACTTC. Translation gives CASSQDRGVPYEQYF. The chain carries TRBV4-3 and TRBJ2-7; TRBD2 agrees at 7 bases. The germline gives CDR1 LGHNA, CDR2 YSLEER. The length of the CDR3 is 15 residues. The V segment lost 0 bases and the J segment 2 bases; nucleotides outside the gene matches: 4.

The genes are TRBV13 and TRBJ1-3, with D hard to call. There are 12 residues in the CDR3. CDR1 is PRHDT, CDR2 FYEKMQ, per germline (reference sequence). Trimming removed 5 bases from V and 0 bases from J, with 2 bases in between. The CDR3 loop reads CASSRSGNTIYF. CDR3 DNA sequence: TGTGCCAGCAGCCGCTCTGGAAACACCATATATTTT.

The rearrangement uses TRBV20-1 and TRBJ2-7; D remains ambiguous. The CDR3 spans 10 residues. From germline, CDR1 is DFQATT and CDR2 SNEGSKA (reference sequence). The V gene lost 6 bases and the J gene lost 5 bases, with 8 bases spanning the gap. CDR3 coding DNA: TGCAGTGCCCCAGGTAACGAGCAGTACTTC. Translated, it gives CSAPGNEQYF.